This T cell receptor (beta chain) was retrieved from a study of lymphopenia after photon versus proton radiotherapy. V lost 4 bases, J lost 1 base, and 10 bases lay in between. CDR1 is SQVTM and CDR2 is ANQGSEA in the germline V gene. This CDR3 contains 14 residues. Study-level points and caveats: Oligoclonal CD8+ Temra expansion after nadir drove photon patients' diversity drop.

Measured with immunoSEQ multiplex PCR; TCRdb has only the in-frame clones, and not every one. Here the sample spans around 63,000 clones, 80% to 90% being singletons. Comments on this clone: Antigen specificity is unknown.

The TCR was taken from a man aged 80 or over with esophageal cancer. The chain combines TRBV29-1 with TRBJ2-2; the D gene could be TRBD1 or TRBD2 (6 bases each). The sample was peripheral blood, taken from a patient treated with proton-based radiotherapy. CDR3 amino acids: CSVGGGGNTGELFF. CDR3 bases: TGCAGCGTTGGTGGAGGGGGGAACACCGGGGAGCTGTTTTTT.